This T cell receptor beta chain was captured by sequencing in a study of blood T cell repertoires in COVID-19. Background on the study: PBMCs, B-cell-depleted T cells, or T cells were the source of the cDNA or gDNA that made up the material.

Seattle's cohort entered during active infection and was followed longitudinally. Original processing notes: Researchers report that nucleated cell counts were estimated from reference gene primer amplification. Only in-frame clones appear in the TCRdb table, and some are missing; sequencing was by immunoSEQ multiplex PCR. The DNA was the basis for D and trimming; V, J and clone size are from that table. The sample lists approximately 90,000 clones, approximately 84% occurring once. V was pared by 2 bases and J by 7 bases, with 8 bases of the junction left unmatched. Germline values: CDR1 MNHNS, CDR2 SASEGT. The CDR3 loop spans 16 amino acids.

The source material was peripheral blood. The clonotype was recovered from a man aged 70-80 years with COVID-19, enrolled during active disease. The rearrangement links TRBV6-1 to TRBJ1-6, with 7 nucleotides matching TRBD1. This chain's CDR3 is CASSESLTGTNSPLHF. The CDR3 DNA follows: TGTGCCAGCAGTGAATCGCTGACAGGGACGAATTCACCCCTCCACTTT.